The 10 T cell receptor beta chains below were found in one sample sequenced in a study of OX40 agonist ivuxolimab in advanced cancers. Assay used: immunoSEQ multiplex PCR; TCRdb lists only in-frame clones, some missing. The data show roughly 60,000 clones, around 84% seen once. This material consisted of CD4+ or CD8+ T cells sorted from blood, taken in a trial of the OX40 agonist ivuxolimab. These receptors were collected from an adult with an advanced solid tumor such as melanoma, head and neck, liver or kidney cancer.

The CDR3 nucleotides are TGTGCCAGTAGTATAGACGGACGCCAGACCTCTATCTTTAACTATGGCTACACCTTC. It yields the protein CASSIDGRQTSIFNYGYTF. The V gene is TRBV19, the J gene TRBJ1-2; D unresolved. CDR3 length: 19 amino acids. Trimming removed 0 bases at V and 1 base at J, with 21 bases between. CDR1 LNHDA and CDR2 SQIVND come from the germline V gene (reference sequence).

The V gene is TRBV5-6, the J gene TRBJ1-4; 7 bases are shared with TRBD1. J was trimmed by 6 bases and V by 0 bases; bases with no gene match: 8. The CDR3 spans 16 residues. The germline V gene encodes CDR1 SGHDT and CDR2 YYEEEE. This CDR3 is CASSLADMTGYEKLFF. The CDR3 DNA follows: TGTGCCAGCAGCTTGGCGGATATGACAGGGTATGAAAAACTGTTTTTT.

The chain couples TRBV11-2 to TRBJ2-4; D not resolved. Deletions cut 4 bases from V and 9 bases from J, with 13 bases between. This CDR3 is 13 amino acids long. Germline values: CDR1 SGHAT, CDR2 FQNNGV. CDR3 coding DNA: TGTGCCAGCAGCTACGCCCGACGAAGCATTCAGTACTTC. This gives the protein CASSYARRSIQYF.

The genes are TRBV21-1 and TRBJ2-7; whether TRBD1, the table's D call, matches the DNA was not checked. TRBV21-1 is a known pseudogene. The CDR3 length is 14 residues. CDR3 in DNA: TGTGCCAGCAGCCCCCATTGGGCTTCCCGCGAGCAGTACTTC. Encoded protein: CASSPHWASREQYF.

The chain is built from TRBV11-2 and TRBJ2-5; 8 nucleotides align to TRBD1. CDR1 and CDR2 from the germline V gene are SGHAT and FQNNGV. The junction had 10 bases not matched to a gene; V was cut back by 1 base and J by 9 bases. This CDR3 spans 15 amino acids. The CDR3 loop is CASSLGGQGIQSQYF. The CDR3 DNA follows: TGTGCCAGCAGCTTAGGTGGACAGGGAATACAATCCCAGTACTTC.

This chain links TRBV29-1 with TRBJ1-2; 10 bases line up with TRBD1. The CDR3 covers 15 residues. Germline CDR1 SQVTM, CDR2 ANQGSEA. Trimming at V came to 4 bases and at J to 7 bases, leaving 12 bases not matched to a gene. CDR3 DNA: TGCAGCGTTGTCTGGACAGGGGGATTTTTAGGTGGCTACACCTTC. It translates to CSVVWTGGFLGGYTF.

The chain links TRBV29-1 to TRBJ2-3; D ambiguous. Germline CDR1 reads SQVTM; CDR2 reads ANQGSEA. This CDR3 spans 12 amino acids. Trimming cost V 2 bases and J 4 bases, with 7 bases left between them. Written as DNA, the CDR3 is TGCAGCGTTGAAAGGGTCCCAGATACGCAGTATTTT. Protein: CSVERVPDTQYF.

V usage is TRBV19 and J usage is TRBJ2-5; D remains ambiguous. CDR1 is LNHDA, CDR2 SQIVND, per germline (reference sequence). The V and J ends lost 3 bases and 5 bases respectively, with 10 bases between them. The CDR3 totals 13 residues. CDR3: CASSIVSWETQYF. The CDR3 nucleotides read TGTGCCAGTAGTATTGTAAGCTGGGAGACCCAGTACTTC.

The rearrangement joins TRBV18 to TRBJ2-5, with D maybe TRBD2 (5 bases). CDR3 length equals 12 residues. V lost 1 base to trimming and J lost 5 bases, with 5 bases between them. Germline V gene data show CDR1 as KGHSH and CDR2 as LQKENI. CDR3 nucleotide sequence: TGTGCCAGCTCACCACGAGGGGAGACCCAGTACTTC. Protein sequence: CASSPRGETQYF.

Written as DNA, the CDR3 is TGTGCCACCAGCAGAGATCCAGCGGGGTTGGGTTTAGGGGAGACCCAGTACTTC. Translation: CATSRDPAGLGLGETQYF. The chain links TRBV15 to TRBJ2-5; TRBD2 matches at 7 bases. The V segment lost 0 bases and the J segment 5 bases; nucleotides outside the gene matches: 15. The CDR3 is 18 amino acids. Germline assignment: CDR1 LNHNV and CDR2 YYDKDF (reference sequence). The variable domain in full, completed from reference TRBV15 and TRBJ2-5, reads DAMVIQNPRYQVTQFGKPVTLSCSQTLNHNVMYWYQQKSSQAPKLLFHYYDKDFNNEADTPDNFQSRRPNTSFCFLDIRSPGLGDTAMYLCATSRDPAGLGLGETQYFGPGTRLLVL.